The 18 T cell receptor beta chains in this list originate from one sample, sequenced in a study of T cell responses to AZD1222 COVID-19 vaccine. Produced via immunoSEQ multiplex PCR; TCRdb's table is partial and in-frame only. The table lists some 120,000 clones, roughly 92% of them singletons, with about 1.6% in the top ten. The source material was peripheral blood, sampled 28 days after the second AZD1222 dose. Receptors were obtained from an adult who received the AZD1222 COVID-19 vaccine.

This clone was detected a few times. V and J are TRBV10-2 and TRBJ2-1, with TRBD2 as a possible D gene (6 bases). Per the germline V gene, CDR1 is WSHSY and CDR2 is SAAADI. This CDR3 has 11 residues. Trimming took 6 bases from V and 9 from J, leaving 9 bases between them. CDR3 DNA: TGCGCCAGCAGGGAGGGAGGTGAGCAGTTCTTC. Translating it yields CASREGGEQFF.

About this clone: Other DNA sequences in the same sample also yield this CDR3. The chain is built from TRBV19 and TRBJ2-6; no clear D. The V end was cut by 1 base, the J end by 0 bases, with 4 bases between. The CDR3 loop spans 15 amino acids. The germline CDR1 and CDR2 sequences are LNHDA and SQIVND (reference sequence). The CDR3 DNA follows: TGTGCCAGTAGTATAGGAAACTCTGGGGCCAACGTCCTGACTTTC. This translates into CASSIGNSGANVLTF.

The rearrangement joins TRBV3-1 (or the pseudogene TRBV3-2) to TRBJ1-3; D ambiguous. Trimming took off 0 bases at V and 0 bases at J, with 6 bases between the two ends. Germline V gene sequence: CDR1 LGHDT, CDR2 YNNKEL (reference sequence). The CDR3 runs to 15 residues. CDR3 sequence (DNA): TGTGCCAGCAGCCAAGATCCGAGCTCTGGAAACACCATATATTTT. Translation: CASSQDPSSGNTIYF.

V gene TRBV6-5 combines with J gene TRBJ1-1, with no clear D. Per the germline V gene, CDR1 is MNHEY and CDR2 is SVGAGI. The CDR3 contains 15 residues. V was cut by 0 bases and J by 0 bases, with 8 bases left in between. The CDR3 DNA reads as TGTGCCAGCAGTTACTCATCAGCTATGAACACTGAAGCTTTCTTT. Residues: CASSYSSAMNTEAFF.

V is TRBV2 and J is TRBJ1-2, with a weak D call TRBD1 (5 bases). V was shortened by 9 bases and J by 4 bases, with 18 bases between the two germline ends. Germline loops: CDR1 SNHLY, CDR2 FYNNEI. This CDR3 spans 14 amino acids. The CDR3 spells CASTTSGGSYGYTF. The CDR3 region has the DNA TGTGCCAGTACTACTAGCGGGGGAAGCTATGGCTACACCTTC. Full variable domain (outside the CDR3, taken from reference TRBV2 and TRBJ1-2): EPEVTQTPSHQVTQMGQEVILRCVPISNHLYFYWYRQILGQKVEFLVSFYNNEISEKSEIFDDQFSVERPDGSNFTLKIRSTKLEDSAMYFCASTTSGGSYGYTFGSGTRLTVV.

This sequence joins TRBV13 and TRBJ1-1, with a tentative D call TRBD1 (6 bases). The germline gives CDR1 PRHDT, CDR2 FYEKMQ (reference sequence). The CDR3 has 14 amino acids. Trimming took 2 bases from V and 4 from J, leaving 11 bases between them. The CDR3 DNA is TGTGCCAGCAGCTTACGGGGGCCTGGCACTGAAGCTTTCTTT. Translated, it gives CASSLRGPGTEAFF.

The chain is built from TRBV6-5 and TRBJ1-2; D might be TRBD1 (5 bases). This CDR3 is 14 amino acids long. The V and J ends lost 4 bases and 6 bases respectively, with 15 bases between them. Germline CDR1 reads MNHEY; CDR2 reads SVGAGI. The CDR3 coding sequence is TGTGCCAGCAGTTCACACCTTGGGGGGGATGGCTACACCTTC. Translated, it gives CASSSHLGGDGYTF.

This chain connects TRBV7-8 to TRBJ2-3; a possible D gene is TRBD1 (6 bases). Trimming stripped 5 bases from V and 4 bases from J, with 10 bases between. This CDR3 region has 13 residues. CDR1 SGHVS and CDR2 FQNEAQ come from the germline V gene. The CDR3 reads CASSQQGPDTQYF. The CDR3 bases are TGTGCCAGCAGCCAACAGGGACCAGATACGCAGTATTTT.

This clone has only one observation. The junction departs from germline at one end; a sequencing error may be responsible. This chain links TRBV7-7 with TRBJ1-4; possible D gene TRBD1, 5 bases. This CDR3 region has 15 residues. Looked up from germline, CDR1 is SSHAT and CDR2 is FNYEAQ (reference sequence). CDR3 loop: CASSKGSGFDEKLFF. The CDR3 DNA follows: TGTGCTAGCAGCAAGGGGTCGGGATTTGATGAAAAACTGTTTTTT.

J is TRBJ1-1 and V is TRBV6-5; D not resolved. This CDR3 is built from 11 residues. From germline, CDR1 is MNHEY and CDR2 SVGAGI. V was trimmed by 7 bases and J by 1 base, leaving 4 bases between them. Here the CDR3 reads CASKRNTEAFF. In nucleotides, the CDR3 is TGTGCCAGCAAGCGGAACACTGAAGCTTTCTTT.

This clone was seen only once. J is TRBJ2-6 and V is TRBV15; the match to TRBD2 covers 13 bases. Per the germline V gene, CDR1 is LNHNV and CDR2 is YYDKDF (reference sequence). This CDR3 contains 21 residues. With V trimmed by 4 bases and J by 1 base, 13 bases remained unmatched. CDR3: CATSKYSMGLAGFSGANVLTF. The CDR3 region has the DNA TGTGCCACCAGCAAGTACTCCATGGGACTAGCGGGATTTTCTGGGGCCAACGTCCTGACTTTC. The whole variable domain, remainder taken from reference TRBV15 and TRBJ2-6, is DAMVIQNPRYQVTQFGKPVTLSCSQTLNHNVMYWYQQKSSQAPKLLFHYYDKDFNNEADTPDNFQSRRPNTSFCFLDIRSPGLGDTAMYLCATSKYSMGLAGFSGANVLTFGAGSRLTVL.

The chain carries TRBV28 and TRBJ1-5, with no clear D. V lost 2 bases and J lost 1, with 15 bases in between. In germline, CDR1 is MDHEN, CDR2 SYDVKM. The CDR3 totals 17 residues. DNA of the CDR3: TGTGCCAGCAGTTTAATTAACGGTTACCAGAGCAATCAGCCCCAGCATTTT. Translated: CASSLINGYQSNQPQHF.

The chain joins TRBV5-1 to TRBJ2-1; D uncertain. Germline assignment: CDR1 SGHRS and CDR2 YFSETQ. The CDR3 spans 16 residues. V lost 3 bases, J lost 0 bases, and 13 bases lay in between. The CDR3 region is CASSSDTLSSYNEQFF. CDR3 DNA sequence: TGCGCCAGCAGCTCTGACACGCTGAGCTCCTACAATGAGCAGTTCTTC.

The chain employs TRBV19 and TRBJ2-1, with D possibly being TRBD2 (7 bases). Germline V gene sequence: CDR1 LNHDA, CDR2 SQIVND (reference sequence). The V end was cut by 3 bases, the J end by 7 bases, with 13 bases between. The CDR3 totals 14 residues. CDR3 nucleotides: TGTGCCAGTAGTATCTCCAGGGGAGGGAATGAGCAGTTCTTC. Its translation: CASSISRGGNEQFF.

As DNA, the CDR3 is TGTGCCAGCAGCCACGGGGGCCTGAATCAGCCCCAGCATTTT. Encoded protein: CASSHGGLNQPQHF. This chain connects TRBV7-8 to TRBJ1-5; possible D gene TRBD1, 6 bases. The V gene lost 5 bases and the J gene lost 4 bases, with 12 bases spanning the gap. Germline V gene sequence: CDR1 SGHVS, CDR2 FQNEAQ. The CDR3 runs to 14 residues.

This chain connects TRBV4-1 to TRBJ2-1; D is unresolved. V lost 4 bases to trimming and J lost 10 bases, with 14 bases between them. The germline gives CDR1 MGHRA, CDR2 YSYEKL. This CDR3 contains 13 residues. The CDR3 loop is CASSPLGEREQFF. Written as DNA, the CDR3 is TGCGCCAGCAGCCCCCTTGGGGAAAGAGAGCAGTTCTTC.

This sequence joins TRBV11-2 and TRBJ2-7; D might be TRBD1 (6 bases). The V end was cut by 4 bases, the J end by 8 bases, with 15 bases between. This CDR3 spans 13 amino acids. CDR1 is SGHAT, CDR2 FQNNGV, per germline. The CDR3: CASSSNTGNQQYF. Here the CDR3 DNA reads TGTGCCAGCAGCTCCAATACAGGGAATCAGCAGTACTTC.

The chain employs TRBV7-9 and TRBJ1-1; D possibly corresponds to TRBD1 (5 bases). The CDR3 length is 13 residues. The germline CDR1 and CDR2 sequences are SEHNR and FQNEAQ (reference sequence). Trimming left V 6 bases short and J 3 bases short, with 11 bases between. The CDR3 region is CASSPWGDTEAFF. CDR3 nucleotides: TGTGCCAGCAGTCCTTGGGGGGACACTGAAGCTTTCTTT.